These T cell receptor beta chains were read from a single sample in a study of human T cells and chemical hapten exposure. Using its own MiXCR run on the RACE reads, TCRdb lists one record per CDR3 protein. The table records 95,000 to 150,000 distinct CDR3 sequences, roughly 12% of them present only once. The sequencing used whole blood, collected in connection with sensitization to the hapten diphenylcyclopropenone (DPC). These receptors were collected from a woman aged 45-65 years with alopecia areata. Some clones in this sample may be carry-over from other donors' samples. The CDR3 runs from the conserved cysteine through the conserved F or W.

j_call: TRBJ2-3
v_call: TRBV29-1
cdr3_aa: CSVGLSGAADTQYF

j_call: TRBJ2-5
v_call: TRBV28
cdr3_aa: CASSLWGEETQYF

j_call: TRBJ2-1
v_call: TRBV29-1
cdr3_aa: CSARQGGEQFF

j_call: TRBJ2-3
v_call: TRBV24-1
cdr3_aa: CATSDGAGGMSDTQYF

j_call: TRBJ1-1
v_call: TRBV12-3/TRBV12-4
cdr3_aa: CASSPNRGPDTEAFF

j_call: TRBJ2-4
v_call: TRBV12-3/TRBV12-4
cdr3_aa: CASSLTGDLNIQYF

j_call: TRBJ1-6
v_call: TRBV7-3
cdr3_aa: CASSYADRNNSPLHF

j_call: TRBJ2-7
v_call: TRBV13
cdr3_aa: CASSLTEGAHEQYF

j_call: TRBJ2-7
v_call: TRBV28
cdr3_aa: CASSRTFPYEQYF

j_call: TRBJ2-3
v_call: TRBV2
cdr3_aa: CASSVGTSSFIDADTQYF

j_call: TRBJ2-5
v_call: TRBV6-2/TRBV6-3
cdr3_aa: CATLPATGGSETQYF

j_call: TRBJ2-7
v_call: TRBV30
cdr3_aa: CAWSVRGYYEQYF

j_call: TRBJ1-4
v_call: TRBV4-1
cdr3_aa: CASSHFDRGTNEKLFF

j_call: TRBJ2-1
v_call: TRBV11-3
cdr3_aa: CASSAGLAGLSSYNEQFF

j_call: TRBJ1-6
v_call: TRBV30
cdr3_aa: CAWKLQGADNSPLHF

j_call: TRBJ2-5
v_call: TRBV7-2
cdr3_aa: CASSLGGQGETQYF

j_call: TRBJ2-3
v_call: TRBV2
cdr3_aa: CASSRLIATDTQYF

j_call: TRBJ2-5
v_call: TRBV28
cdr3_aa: CASSFPREGQETQYF

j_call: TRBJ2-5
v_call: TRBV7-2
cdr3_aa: CASSPGLAGETQYF

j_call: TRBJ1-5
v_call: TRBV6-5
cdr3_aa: CASSSLQGSQPQHF

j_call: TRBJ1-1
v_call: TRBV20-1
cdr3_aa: CSAPPGYTEAFF

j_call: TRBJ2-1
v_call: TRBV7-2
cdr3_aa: CASSLAGMEFF

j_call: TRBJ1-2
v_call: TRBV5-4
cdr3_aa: CASRVQGAGGYTF